This TCR beta chain derives from a study of T cell changes during pregnancy in multiple sclerosis. Sequenced by immunoSEQ multiplex PCR; TCRdb stores in-frame clones only, minus some. The sample carries around 21,000 clones, roughly nine tenths recorded once. Sequenced here: CD8+ T cells from peripheral blood mononuclear cells, sampled in the third trimester of pregnancy. This TCR came from a female donor in good health, enrolled as a control in a pregnancy study.

CDR3 in DNA: TGTGCCAGCAGTGTGGACTGGGGCTCCTACAATGAGCAGTTCTTC. It translates to CASSVDWGSYNEQFF. The rearrangement links TRBV6-1 to TRBJ2-1; tentative D call: TRBD2 (5 bases). This CDR3 is 15 amino acids long. Trimming removed 4 bases from V and 0 bases from J, with 10 bases in between. In germline, CDR1 is MNHNS, CDR2 SASEGT.